This T cell receptor beta chain was captured by sequencing in a study of blood T cell repertoires in COVID-19 (dated by TCRdb to the early 2020s). Study-wide context: Samples from collaborators originated in the United States, Italy and Spain and spanned both the acute and convalescent phases of COVID-19. The material from the prospective study consisted of cDNA or gDNA derived from T cells, B-cell-depleted T cells, or PBMCs. The dataset comprised deeply sampled blood TCRbeta repertoires from subjects exposed to, actively infected with, or recovered from COVID-19. The repertoires were made available in a free public database intended to serve as a resource for research on the immune response to SARS-CoV-2. Samples came from the ongoing ImmuneRACE study (first 160 participants) plus 1,254 subjects from 6 global collaborators. A de-identified subject ID, COVID-19 status, age in years and sex were almost always included in the sample metadata. Where HLA class I and class II types were available, the types were taken from metadata supplied by the sample provider, not from assay-based typing. Overall study outcomes, separate from this receptor: Clinical and demographic metadata were provided uncurated, with the amount varying by source and participant.

In regard to this clone: What this receptor recognizes is not known. Qualities for individual bases were not recorded, and no much larger clone is one base off.

Relative to germline, V is 4 bases shorter and J is 1 base shorter, with 16 bases between their ends. From the cysteine through the phenylalanine, the CDR3 covers 16 amino acids. The only DNA kept is the CDR3, 48 bases in frame from the first base. The CDR1 and CDR2 encoded by the germline V gene are KGHSH and LQKENI. TCRbeta CDR3 regions were amplified from genomic DNA by means of the immunoSEQ Assay, a bias-controlled multiplex PCR. The study's processing was this. Nucleated cell counts per sample were estimated from amplification of reference gene primers within the assay. To quantify the absolute abundance of each unique TCRbeta CDR3 rearrangement, sequence reads were collapsed and filtered. Productive Simpson clonality was computed per sample as the square root of Simpson's diversity index over productive rearrangements. The table comes from immuneACCESS by way of TCRdb, which keeps in-frame sequences with V and J called. Part of the clones is missing from these tables; in studies checked, under half for an unresolved V gene and the rest for unknown reasons. The V and J calls and the clone size are those of that table, but D and trimming were determined from the DNA. The table for this sample lists around 40,000 clones; approximately 94% of them were counted only once. The ten largest clones add up to about 4% of the sample.

Whole blood was collected in K2EDTA tubes by collaborating institutions according to the institutions' own protocols. For TCRbeta analysis, collaborator samples were shipped as frozen whole blood, as isolated PBMCs, or as DNA extracted from either sample type. The sequence joins TRBV18 to TRBJ1-1, with the D gene not clear enough to name. Sequencing used peripheral blood. The sequence was collected from a human donor with active COVID-19. The donor label of this sample is uncertain. In nucleotide form, the sequence is TGTGCCAGCTCACAGGGAGTGGGTCAAGAGAACACTGAAGCTTTCTTT. It encodes CASSQGVGQENTEAFF.